Following are 23 T cell receptor beta chains from one sample sequenced in a study of identical twins. TCRdb analysed the 5' RACE reads with MiXCR anew, one entry per CDR3 protein. The sample has some 500,000 distinct CDR3 sequences, approximately 10% seen once. This same sample was also part of a study on yellow fever vaccine responses in identical twins.

Source material: PBMCs. All receptors come from a woman between 18 and 29 years old in good health.

In its sample, this clonotype was seen many times. The V and J genes are TRBV20-1 and TRBJ1-5, with D unresolved. Germline values: CDR1 DFQATT, CDR2 SNEGSKA (reference sequence). Trimming took 0 bases from V and 5 from J, leaving 14 bases between them. The CDR3 contains 15 residues. CDR3 sequence (DNA): TGCAGTGCTAGAGATATGGGGAGGAACCATCAGCCCCAGCATTTT. As protein: CSARDMGRNHQPQHF.

In its sample, this clonotype was seen many times. V and J are TRBV3-1 and TRBJ2-2; 11 bases line up with TRBD2. This CDR3 spans 15 amino acids. Germline trimming cut 3 bases from V and 3 bases from J; bases unmatched to any gene: 0. Germline CDR1 is LGHDT and CDR2 is YNNKEL (reference sequence). CDR3 protein: CASSQGLADTGELFF. CDR3 bases: TGTGCCAGCAGCCAGGGACTAGCGGACACCGGGGAGCTGTTTTTT.

This clonotype appeared many times. This chain links TRBV10-3 with TRBJ2-2; possible D gene TRBD1, 7 bases. The CDR3 runs to 16 residues. Trimming stripped 0 bases from V and 4 bases from J, with 12 bases between. Germline CDR1 ENHRY, CDR2 SYGVKD. CDR3 nucleotides: TGTGCCATCAGTGAGTCTCTTCAGGGGGGCACCGGGGAGCTGTTTTTT. Translation gives CAISESLQGGTGELFF.

This clonotype was seen many times. The chain carries TRBV5-1 and TRBJ2-1; 14 bases are a match to TRBD2. Germline trimming cut 3 bases from V and 4 bases from J; bases unmatched to any gene: 6. CDR3 length: 17 amino acids. Germline CDR1 SGHRS, CDR2 YFSETQ. In DNA, the CDR3 is TGCGCCAGCAGCTACTCCAGACTAGCGGGAGGGTACAATGAGCAGTTCTTC. Translating gives CASSYSRLAGGYNEQFF.

This clonotype occurred many times. J is TRBJ2-1 and V is TRBV4-2, with TRBD2 matching over 15 bases. This CDR3 has 20 residues. The germline V gene has CDR1 LGHNA and CDR2 YNFKEQ. V lost 5 bases to trimming and J lost 4 bases; unmatched junction nucleotides: 15. The chain's CDR3 is CASSTTKGLAGGRGYNEQFF. The DNA for the CDR3 is TGTGCCAGCAGCACAACGAAGGGACTAGCGGGAGGAAGGGGATACAATGAGCAGTTCTTC.

This clonotype was detected many times. J is TRBJ2-5 and V is TRBV29-1, with D possibly being TRBD2 (6 bases). Germline CDR1 is SQVTM and CDR2 is ANQGSEA. This CDR3 has 15 amino acids. Trimming took off 4 bases at V and 0 bases at J, with 15 bases between the two ends. The CDR3 nucleotides are TGCAGCGTTGGCCGACTATCTAGCGACCAAGAGACCCAGTACTTC. Translating gives CSVGRLSSDQETQYF.

The chain has TRBV9 and TRBJ2-7; D possibly corresponds to TRBD2 (6 bases). The V end was cut by 4 bases, the J end by 2 bases, with 16 bases between. The CDR3 sequence is 15 residues long. The germline V gene has CDR1 SGDLS and CDR2 YYNGEE. This CDR3 is CASSHGTSRPYEQYF. The CDR3 DNA reads as TGTGCCAGCAGCCACGGAACTAGCAGACCCTACGAGCAGTACTTC.

This clonotype was seen at least ten times. The rearrangement uses TRBV29-1 and TRBJ2-3; weak D call: TRBD2 (6 bases). CDR1 is SQVTM, CDR2 ANQGSEA, per germline. This CDR3 spans 13 amino acids. Between the trimmed V and J ends, which lost 7 bases and 1 base, there was a span of 12 bases. The CDR3: CSADQRGTDTQYF. The CDR3 coding sequence is TGCAGCGCCGACCAGCGGGGCACAGATACGCAGTATTTT.

This clonotype was detected ten times or more. The chain couples TRBV10-3 to TRBJ2-5; 12 positions match TRBD2. This CDR3 spans 18 amino acids. V gave up 8 bases and J gave up 1 base; unmatched junction bases: 14. Per the germline V gene, CDR1 is ENHRY and CDR2 is SYGVKD. CDR3 sequence reads: CAIAEGKTSGGLQETQYF. The CDR3 DNA reads as TGTGCCATCGCGGAGGGAAAGACTAGCGGGGGCCTCCAAGAGACCCAGTACTTC.

This clonotype was recorded many times. One end of the junction does not line up with germline, which may come from a read error. The chain couples TRBV6-1 to TRBJ2-5; D is perhaps TRBD1 or TRBD2 (5 bases each). Germline-derived CDR1 and CDR2 are MNHNS and SASEGT. The CDR3 has 17 residues. As DNA, the CDR3 is TGTGCCAGCAGGTCACAGACCCTAGCTTTGGGGCGAGAGACCCAGCACTTC. It yields the protein CASRSQTLALGRETQHF.

This clonotype appeared many times. The chain recombines TRBV5-1 with TRBJ1-4; D gene unclear. CDR1 and CDR2 from the germline V gene are SGHRS and YFSETQ. With 0 bases removed from V and 3 bases from J, the gap between germline ends came to 6 bases. The CDR3 runs 14 residues. CDR3 sequence reads: CASSLGESNEKLFF. The DNA for the CDR3 is TGCGCCAGCAGCTTGGGGGAGTCTAATGAAAAACTGTTTTTT.

The chain combines TRBV9 with TRBJ2-5, with 7 nucleotides matching TRBD1. The germline CDR1 and CDR2 sequences are SGDLS and YYNGEE. This CDR3 contains 16 residues. Trimming at V came to 4 bases and at J to 2 bases, leaving 11 bases not matched to a gene. The CDR3 spells CASSQKWGTAQETQYF. The CDR3 DNA reads as TGTGCCAGCAGCCAGAAATGGGGGACAGCTCAAGAGACCCAGTACTTC. Based on the CDR3 plus reference TRBV9 and TRBJ2-5, the full variable domain is DSGVTQTPKHLITATGQRVTLRCSPRSGDLSVYWYQQSLDQGLQFLIQYYNGEERAKGNILERFSAQQFPDLHSELNLSSLELGDSALYFCASSQKWGTAQETQYFGPGTRLLVL.

J is TRBJ2-6 and V is TRBV11-2, with a tentative D call TRBD1 (6 bases). Trimming took off 0 bases at V and 7 bases at J, with 7 bases between the two ends. CDR3 length: 14 amino acids. The germline gives CDR1 SGHAT, CDR2 FQNNGV. The CDR3 nucleotides read TGTGCCAGCAGCTTAGAGACAGGAGCCAACGTCCTGACTTTC. Its translation: CASSLETGANVLTF.

The rearrangement joins TRBV27 to TRBJ2-7, with 14 positions matching TRBD2. Germline V gene sequence: CDR1 MNHEY, CDR2 SMNVEV (reference sequence). V lost 6 bases and J lost 3; bases outside the gene matches: 4. The CDR3 is made up of 15 amino acids. Here the CDR3 reads CASRDGTSGSYEQYF. As DNA, the CDR3 is TGTGCCAGCAGGGACGGGACTAGCGGGAGCTACGAGCAGTACTTC.

This clonotype was seen a handful of times. The chain recombines TRBV2 with TRBJ2-5, with no clear D. Trimming took off 0 bases at V and 1 base at J, with 6 bases between the two ends. Germline CDR1 and CDR2: SNHLY and FYNNEI. CDR3 length: 14 residues. The CDR3 loop is CASSEALVQETQYF. CDR3 bases: TGTGCCAGCAGTGAAGCGTTAGTCCAAGAGACCCAGTACTTC.

The chain employs TRBV20-1 and TRBJ2-7, with D possibly TRBD2 on 5 matching bases. The CDR3 covers 13 residues. CDR1 is DFQATT, CDR2 SNEGSKA, per germline (reference sequence). V was trimmed by 6 bases and J by 4 bases, leaving 16 bases between them. Written as DNA, the CDR3 is TGCAGTGCGGAGCGGAGGAACGGATACGAGCAGTACTTC. It yields the protein CSAERRNGYEQYF.

This clonotype came up many times. The chain carries TRBV20-1 and TRBJ2-7, with D possibly called TRBD1 or TRBD2 (5 bases each). The germline CDR1 and CDR2 sequences are DFQATT and SNEGSKA (reference sequence). CDR3 size: 13 residues. Deletions cut 6 bases from V and 0 bases from J, with 12 bases between. CDR3 in amino acids: CSARRDVSYEQYF. The CDR3 DNA sequence: TGCAGTGCCAGAAGGGACGTCTCCTACGAGCAGTACTTC.

On this clonotype itself: One end of the junction is discordant with germline, which a read error may explain. V is TRBV3-1 and J is TRBJ2-5; D possibly corresponds to TRBD1 (5 bases). The length of the CDR3 is 15 residues. Germline CDR1 reads LGHDT; CDR2 reads YNNKEL (reference sequence). CDR3 sequence: CASSQQGRPQETQHF. The CDR3 DNA sequence: TGTGCCAGCAGCCAACAGGGAAGGCCCCAAGAGACCCAGCACTTC.

This clonotype was seen repeatedly, ten times or more. The chain employs TRBV6-1 and TRBJ2-1; 12 nucleotides match TRBD2. The CDR3 contains 15 residues. Trimming took 6 bases from V and 6 from J; bases not matched to a gene: 6. In germline, CDR1 is MNHNS, CDR2 SASEGT. CDR3 amino acids: CASRIRTSGANEQFF. DNA for the CDR3: TGTGCCAGCAGAATTAGGACTAGCGGGGCCAATGAGCAGTTCTTC.

This clonotype was observed at least ten times. The genes are TRBV6-5 and TRBJ1-5, with D possibly matching TRBD1 (6 bases). Germline CDR1 reads MNHEY; CDR2 reads SVGAGI. V was pared by 6 bases and J by 5 bases, with 8 bases between. There are 12 residues in the CDR3. The CDR3 DNA follows: TGTGCCAGCAGACAGGGAGATCAGCCCCAGCATTTT. Translating gives CASRQGDQPQHF.

This clonotype came up many times. The V gene is TRBV4-3, the J gene TRBJ2-6; possibly TRBD1 for D (6 bases). The germline V and J ends were trimmed by 0 bases and 1 base, with 13 bases remaining between them. From germline, CDR1 is LGHNA and CDR2 YSLEER. The CDR3 is 18 amino acids. The CDR3 sequence is CASSQDRQVGSGANVLTF. The CDR3 DNA follows: TGCGCCAGCAGCCAAGATCGACAGGTGGGATCTGGGGCCAACGTCCTGACTTTC.

The chain recombines TRBV7-9 with TRBJ2-5, with 7 positions matching TRBD1. J gave up 4 bases and V 1 base, and 6 bases lay outside the gene matches. CDR1 SEHNR and CDR2 FQNEAQ come from the germline V gene (reference sequence). This CDR3 spans 15 amino acids. Here the CDR3 DNA reads TGTGCCAGCAGCTTAGGAGGGGCAGGGGGAGAGACCCAGTACTTC. This codes for CASSLGGAGGETQYF.

The chain employs TRBV2 and TRBJ2-3; D not certain. V was clipped by 6 bases and J by 3 bases, with 10 bases between them. Germline V CDR1 and CDR2: SNHLY, FYNNEI. The CDR3 is made up of 13 amino acids. CDR3 region: CASRATETDTQYF. CDR3 nucleotides: TGTGCCAGCAGGGCCACAGAAACAGATACGCAGTATTTT.